The 24 T cell receptor beta chains presented below share a single source sample, sequenced in a study of blood T cell repertoires in COVID-19 (dated by TCRdb to 2018 to 2021). The library came from the immunoSEQ multiplex PCR assay. TCRdb took over this immuneACCESS table, retaining in-frame rearrangements with V and J assigned. Such tables are incomplete; in checked studies, under half of the missing clones stem from an unresolved V gene, and the remainder is unexplained. This sample comprises approximately 140,000 clones, more than 70% of them detected only once. The top ten constitute approximately 1.5% of the sample. Sequencing input: peripheral blood. These receptors came from a man aged 60-69 years with acute or convalescent COVID-19.

V usage is TRBV4-1 and J usage is TRBJ1-2, with a weak D call TRBD1 (6 bases). V was pared by 1 base and J by 2 bases, with 8 bases between. Germline V CDR1 and CDR2: MGHRA, YSYEKL. This CDR3 is built from 14 residues. CDR3 in DNA: TGCGCCAGCAGCCAAGCAGGGGTCAACTATGGCTACACCTTC. This sequence encodes CASSQAGVNYGYTF.

This clone appeared once. One junction end disagrees with the germline gene, perhaps due to a read error. The V call is TRBV2, the J call TRBJ2-3, with D possibly called TRBD1 or TRBD2 (6 bases each). Germline values: CDR1 SNHLY, CDR2 FYNNEI. The CDR3 spans 13 residues. The CDR3 reads CASREGGSRGQYF. For the CDR3, the DNA is TGTGCCAGCAGGGAAGGGGGGTCCAGGGGGCAGTATTTT.

This clone was observed a few times. The chain combines TRBV24-1 with TRBJ1-5; D may be TRBD1 (5 bases). This CDR3 spans 16 amino acids. Trimming removed 5 bases from V and 3 bases from J, with 16 bases in between. CDR1 and CDR2 from the germline V gene are KGHDR and SFDVKD. The CDR3 here is CATSGLGAGTNQPQHF. The CDR3 coding sequence is TGTGCCACCAGTGGGTTAGGGGCCGGAACCAATCAGCCCCAGCATTTT.

This clone qualifies as medium-sized. The chain uses TRBV5-1 and TRBJ2-5, with TRBD2 identical over 9 bases. The CDR3 consists of 18 residues. Germline CDR1 SGHRS, CDR2 YFSETQ. The ends lost 1 base at V and 1 base at J; junction bases unmatched: 11. CDR3 sequence: CASSLSKRGATFQETQYF. The CDR3 DNA sequence: TGCGCCAGCAGCTTGTCCAAGCGGGGGGCCACCTTCCAAGAGACCCAGTACTTC.

The chain carries TRBV29-1 and TRBJ2-7, with 7 bases matching TRBD1. J gave up 1 base and V 2 bases, and 5 bases lay outside the gene matches. CDR3 length: 14 residues. CDR1 and CDR2 (germline): SQVTM, ANQGSEA. In DNA form, the CDR3 reads TGCAGCGTTGAAACGACAGGGATTTCCTACGAGCAGTACTTC. It is translated as CSVETTGISYEQYF.

This chain uses TRBV5-1 with TRBJ1-5; possible D gene TRBD1, 5 bases. V lost 0 bases and J 5 bases, leaving 15 bases between the germline ends. This CDR3 has 16 amino acids. Germline CDR1 is SGHRS and CDR2 is YFSETQ. Written as DNA, the CDR3 is TGCGCCAGCAGCTTGGGGTTAGGAGGAGGGGATCAGCCCCAGCATTTT. It is translated as CASSLGLGGGDQPQHF.

The gene calls are TRBV29-1 and TRBJ2-1; TRBD2 is a possible D gene (6 bases). The CDR3 spans 14 residues. V was trimmed by 4 bases and J by 7 bases, leaving 17 bases between them. Germline loops: CDR1 SQVTM, CDR2 ANQGSEA. The CDR3: CSVGFGLGGNEQFF. CDR3 DNA: TGCAGCGTTGGGTTTGGCCTGGGGGGTAATGAGCAGTTCTTC.

The chain couples TRBV6-5 to TRBJ2-1, with TRBD2 identical over 10 bases. The CDR3 has 16 residues. CDR1 is MNHEY and CDR2 is SVGAGI in the germline V gene. The V and J ends lost 2 bases and 4 bases, in that order; junction bases with no gene match: 5. CDR3 nucleotides: TGTGCCAGCAGTTACCTTAGCGGGAGGTCGTACAATGAGCAGTTCTTC. Translated: CASSYLSGRSYNEQFF.

V and J are TRBV5-5 and TRBJ2-3, with 7 bases that match TRBD1. V dropped 3 bases and J dropped 3; count of bases not matched to a gene: 10. Germline-derived CDR1 and CDR2 are SGHKS and YYEKEE (reference sequence). The CDR3 is 16 residues long. The CDR3 region has the DNA TGTGCCAGCAGCTCGGGGACCAGACAGGGAACAGATACGCAGTATTTT. Translating gives CASSSGTRQGTDTQYF.

The J gene is TRBJ2-3, the V gene TRBV21-1; no check of the table's D call, TRBD1, against the DNA was made. TRBV21-1 is noted as a pseudogene. The CDR3 sequence is 14 residues long. The CDR3, as DNA: TGTGCCAGCAGACCGGGACAGCCATCTGGTACGCAGTATTTT. Translated: CASRPGQPSGTQYF.

V usage is TRBV28 and J usage is TRBJ2-3; D might be TRBD2 (6 bases). CDR1 is MDHEN, CDR2 SYDVKM, per germline. There are 17 residues in the CDR3. V lost 3 bases, J lost 2 bases, and 18 bases lay in between. The CDR3 reads CASSFGVARDLTDTQYF. The CDR3 region has the DNA TGTGCCAGCAGTTTTGGAGTAGCGCGGGACCTCACAGATACGCAGTATTTT.

This chain connects TRBV10-3 to TRBJ2-7; 9 bases fit TRBD1. The CDR3 is 15 residues long. Germline trimming cut 5 bases from V and 6 bases from J; bases unmatched to any gene: 11. The germline V gene encodes CDR1 ENHRY and CDR2 SYGVKD. The CDR3, as DNA: TGTGCCATCAGTCTGAGCGGGGACAGGGCTACCGAGCAGTACTTC. Translation: CAISLSGDRATEQYF.

The chain has TRBV11-2 and TRBJ2-1, with 14 positions matching TRBD2. J lost 4 bases, V lost 1 base, and 6 bases had no gene match. Germline CDR1 is SGHAT and CDR2 is FQNNGV. The length of the CDR3 is 18 residues. The CDR3 region has the DNA TGTGCCAGCAGCTTAGGACGGACTAGCGGGAGGCGGTACAATGAGCAGTTCTTC. It codes for CASSLGRTSGRRYNEQFF.

The chain recombines TRBV5-8 with TRBJ1-5, with 7 bases lining up with TRBD1. CDR1 is SGHTS, CDR2 YDEGEE, per germline. The CDR3 length is 15 residues. V shed 0 bases, J shed 6 bases, and the junction held 6 bases outside the gene matches. As DNA, the CDR3 is TGTGCCAGCAGCTTGGCTCTAGCAGGGGGTCAGCCCCAGCATTTT. It specifies CASSLALAGGQPQHF. Filled out from reference TRBV5-8 and TRBJ1-5, the complete variable domain reads EAGVTQSPTHLIKTRGQQATLRCSPISGHTSVYWYQQALGLGLQFLLWYDEGEERNRGNFPPRFSGRQFPNYSSELNVNALELEDSALYLCASSLALAGGQPQHFGDGTRLSIL.

The rearrangement links TRBV3-1 (or the pseudogene TRBV3-2) to TRBJ2-2; D not certain. Germline loops: CDR1 LGHDT, CDR2 YNNKEL (reference sequence). The ends were cut back, 0 bases at V and 4 bases at J, with 9 bases in the middle. This CDR3 has 15 residues. The CDR3 loop reads CASSQEAVATGELFF. The CDR3, as DNA: TGTGCCAGCAGCCAAGAGGCCGTAGCCACCGGGGAGCTGTTTTTT.

The chain employs TRBV4-2 and TRBJ2-1; 9 bases map to TRBD1. Germline assignment: CDR1 LGHNA and CDR2 YNFKEQ. The CDR3 consists of 16 residues. V trimming: 0 bases; J trimming: 5 bases; junction bases outside the gene matches: 5. The CDR3 region is CASSQDRDRVDNEQFF. The CDR3 region has the DNA TGTGCCAGCAGCCAAGATAGGGACAGGGTGGACAATGAGCAGTTCTTC.

This sequence joins TRBV6-1 and TRBJ1-6; D is ambiguous. Trimming stripped 0 bases from V and 6 bases from J, with 9 bases between. The CDR3 runs to 15 residues. The germline gives CDR1 MNHNS, CDR2 SASEGT. As DNA, the CDR3 is TGTGCCAGCAGTGAAGCGCTGGGAGGTAATTCACCCCTCCACTTT. Protein: CASSEALGGNSPLHF.

The gene calls are TRBV19 and TRBJ1-2; D is perhaps TRBD1 (5 bases). The CDR3 is 18 amino acids. Germline CDR1 and CDR2: LNHDA and SQIVND (reference sequence). Trimming pared 3 bases from V and 3 bases from J, leaving 23 bases between. The CDR3: CASSMSGQGSAFYYGYTF. CDR3 nucleotides: TGTGCCAGTAGTATGAGTGGGCAGGGAAGTGCCTTTTACTATGGCTACACCTTC.

Here the CDR3 reads CASSVNSNQPQHF. The CDR3 coding sequence is TGTGCCAGCAGTGTAAATAGCAATCAGCCCCAGCATTTT. The rearrangement uses TRBV2 and TRBJ1-5; D is unclear. V lost 4 bases and J 0 bases, leaving 4 bases between the germline ends. Germline assignment: CDR1 SNHLY and CDR2 FYNNEI. The CDR3 loop spans 13 amino acids.

The chain carries TRBV5-6 and TRBJ1-2; possible D gene TRBD1, 6 bases. Germline values: CDR1 SGHDT, CDR2 YYEEEE. CDR3 size: 15 residues. With 1 base removed from V and 4 bases from J, the gap between germline ends came to 14 bases. CDR3 sequence (DNA): TGTGCCAGCAGCTTGTTTAACAGGGAATTCTATGGCTACACCTTC. This codes for CASSLFNREFYGYTF.

The chain is built from TRBV28 and TRBJ2-7; 7 nucleotides align to TRBD1. The CDR3 runs to 14 residues. The V segment lost 7 bases and the J segment 5 bases; nucleotides outside the gene matches: 11. The V gene's germline CDR1 is MDHEN and CDR2 SYDVKM. In DNA form, the CDR3 reads TGTGCCAGCACCCCTGAGACAGGGACCCACGAGCAGTACTTC. Its translation: CASTPETGTHEQYF.

The chain carries TRBV5-1 and TRBJ1-2; 8 positions agree with TRBD1. The ends lost 4 bases at V and 7 bases at J; junction bases unmatched: 9. Germline V lookup: CDR1 SGHRS, CDR2 YFSETQ. CDR3 size: 14 residues. The CDR3 region is CASSAGQGGGGYTF. The CDR3 DNA reads TGCGCCAGCAGCGCCGGACAGGGCGGAGGTGGCTACACCTTC. Supplemented by reference TRBV5-1 and TRBJ1-2, the full variable domain reads KAGVTQTPRYLIKTRGQQVTLSCSPISGHRSVSWYQQTPGQGLQFLFEYFSETQRNKGNFPGRFSGRQFSNSRSEMNVSTLELGDSALYLCASSAGQGGGGYTFGSGTRLTVV.

The chain has TRBV6-2 or TRBV6-3 and TRBJ2-5; 9 bases agree with TRBD1. The CDR3 spans 13 residues. Germline V gene data show CDR1 as MNHEY and CDR2 as SVGEGT. Trimming took 5 bases from V and 5 from J; bases not matched to a gene: 3. The CDR3 DNA follows: TGTGCCAGCAGTCACAGGGGGCGGGAGACCCAGTACTTC. This encodes CASSHRGRETQYF.

This sequence joins TRBV5-6 and TRBJ1-6; 8 nucleotides agree with TRBD1. CDR1 and CDR2 from the germline V gene are SGHDT and YYEEEE. This CDR3 has 16 residues. J lost 7 bases, V lost 4 bases, and 10 bases had no gene match. As DNA, the CDR3 is TGTGCCAGCAGCATTGGGACAGGCATCCCCAATTCACCCCTCCACTTT. This translates into CASSIGTGIPNSPLHF.